This T cell receptor beta chain was identified in a study of Ad26.COV2.S vaccination and SARS-CoV-2 variants (dated by TCRdb to the early 2020s). The study in broad terms: TCRbeta repertoire sequencing served as the tool for gauging how specific and how broad the SARS-CoV-2-reactive T cell receptors were following Ad26.COV2.S vaccination. The TCR-sequenced set comprised about 32 samples: around 20 Ad26.COV2.S vaccine recipients, 5 placebo recipients and 8 SARS-CoV-2 convalescent individuals. Results the study describes overall, beyond this receptor: Substantial breadth of spike-specific CD8+ and CD4+ T cell responses was reported after vaccination. Compared with placebo recipients, Ad26.COV2.S recipients showed higher spike-specific TCR breadth (P = 0.0014). Vaccine and placebo recipients had similar non-spike TCR breadth, a finding consistent with the vaccine containing only spike. It was noted by the authors that total T cell responses may have been underestimated by the TCR breadth and depth analyses.

Explained via the paper, the time point label denotes: individuals recovered from natural SARS-CoV-2 infection. The immunoSEQ Assay was used to sequence TCRbeta CDR3 regions. After extraction, genomic DNA underwent amplification by bias-controlled multiplex PCR, followed by high-throughput sequencing. Per the source publication's procedure: Collapsing and filtering of sequences were performed to quantify the absolute abundance of each unique TCRbeta CDR3 region. Usable DNA was measured by amplifying reference genes present in all nucleated cells, and TCRbeta template counts were normalized to that usable DNA to estimate T cell fraction. Repertoire TCRs were annotated as SARS-CoV-2-specific by exact matching of V gene, CDR3 amino acid sequence and J gene to a known reactive TCR set. The reference SARS-CoV-2 TCR set came from MIRA and was filtered for enrichment in COVID-19-positive ImmuneCODE repertoires, removing public or cross-reactive TCRs. Using the MIRA antigens, annotated TCRs were further analysed by specific ORF or by position within an ORF. Depth was the summed frequency of annotated unique rearrangements, while breadth was defined as annotated unique rearrangements over total unique productive rearrangements. TCR breadth was compared between groups using two-sided Wilcoxon rank-sum tests. TCRdb stores this immuneACCESS table with in-frame sequences only. Part of the clones is absent; in the studies checked, under half of the shortfall reflects unresolved V genes, and no reason is known for the rest. V, J and clone size reflect that table, while D and trimming were determined from the DNA. Counted in this sample were around 370,000 clones; under 95% of them appeared once. About 3.8% of the sample belongs to the ten largest clones.

Only one count was recorded for this clone. This clone's antigen is unknown. No qualities accompany the bases; no much larger clone lies one base away. The junction carries 18 bases between V and J, which are trimmed by 2 bases and 9 bases respectively. Spanning cysteine to phenylalanine, the CDR3 consists of 15 amino acids. CDR3 DNA only is kept here, 45 bases in frame from base 1. The germline V gene provides CDR1 SGHDT and CDR2 YYEEEE. The source was peripheral blood, collected after recovery from COVID-19. The rearranged segments are TRBV5-6 and TRBJ2-1, with the D gene possibly TRBD1 or TRBD2, each one fitting 6 bases. The TCR originated in a human donor who had recovered from COVID-19. The nucleotide sequence reads as follows: TGTGCCAGCAGCTTCAAGGGGGGCCCTCTAGGTGAGCAGTTCTTC. The translation is CASSFKGGPLGEQFF. Reference TRBV5-6 and TRBJ2-1 proteins supply the regions before and after the CDR3; the full variable domain is: DAGVTQSPTHLIKTRGQQVTLRCSPKSGHDTVSWYQQALGQGPQFIFQYYEEEERQRGNFPDRFSGHQFPNYSSELNVNALLLGDSALYLCASSFKGGPLGEQFFGPGTRLTVL.